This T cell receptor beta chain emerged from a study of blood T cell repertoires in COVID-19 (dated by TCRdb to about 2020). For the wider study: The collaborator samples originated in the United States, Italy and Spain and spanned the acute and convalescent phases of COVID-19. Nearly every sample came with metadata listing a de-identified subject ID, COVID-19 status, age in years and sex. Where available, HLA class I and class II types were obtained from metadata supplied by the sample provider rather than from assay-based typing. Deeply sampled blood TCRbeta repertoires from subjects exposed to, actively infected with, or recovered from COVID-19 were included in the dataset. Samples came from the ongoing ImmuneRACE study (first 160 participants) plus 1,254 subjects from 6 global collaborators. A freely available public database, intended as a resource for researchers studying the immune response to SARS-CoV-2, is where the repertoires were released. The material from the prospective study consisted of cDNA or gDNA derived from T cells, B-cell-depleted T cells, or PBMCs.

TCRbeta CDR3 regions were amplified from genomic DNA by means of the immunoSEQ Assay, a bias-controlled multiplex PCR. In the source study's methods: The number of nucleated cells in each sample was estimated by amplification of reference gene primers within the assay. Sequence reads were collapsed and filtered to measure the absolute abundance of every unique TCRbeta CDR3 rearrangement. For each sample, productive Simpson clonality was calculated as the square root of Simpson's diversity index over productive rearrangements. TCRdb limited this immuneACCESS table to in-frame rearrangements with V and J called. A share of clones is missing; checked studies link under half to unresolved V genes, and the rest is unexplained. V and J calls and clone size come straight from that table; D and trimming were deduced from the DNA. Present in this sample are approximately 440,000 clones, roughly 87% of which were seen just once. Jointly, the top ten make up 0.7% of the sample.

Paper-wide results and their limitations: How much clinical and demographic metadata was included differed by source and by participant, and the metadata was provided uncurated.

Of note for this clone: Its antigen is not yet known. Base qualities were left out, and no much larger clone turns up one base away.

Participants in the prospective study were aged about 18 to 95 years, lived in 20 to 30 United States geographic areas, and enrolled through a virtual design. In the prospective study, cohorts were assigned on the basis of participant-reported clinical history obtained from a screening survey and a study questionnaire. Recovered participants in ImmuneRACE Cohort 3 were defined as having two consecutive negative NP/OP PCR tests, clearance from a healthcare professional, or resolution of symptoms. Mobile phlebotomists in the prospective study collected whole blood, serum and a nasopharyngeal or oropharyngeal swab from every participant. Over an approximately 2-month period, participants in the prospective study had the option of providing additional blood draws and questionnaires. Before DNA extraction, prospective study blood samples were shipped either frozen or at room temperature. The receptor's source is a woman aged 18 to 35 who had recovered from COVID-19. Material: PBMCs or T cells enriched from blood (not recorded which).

The CDR3 region reads CASSSWAGVNTIYF. The sequenced DNA: TGTGCCAGCAGTTCGTGGGCAGGGGTGAACACCATATATTTT. This receptor chain uses TRBV28 and TRBJ1-3; TRBD1 is a possible D gene, resting on 6 matching bases. The CDR3 contains 14 residues, cysteine and phenylalanine counted. The entry retains the CDR3 DNA only, 42 bases that are in frame from base 1. The germline ends are 14 bases apart after V is trimmed by 4 bases and J by 7 bases. The germline V gene provides CDR1 MDHEN and CDR2 SYDVKM.